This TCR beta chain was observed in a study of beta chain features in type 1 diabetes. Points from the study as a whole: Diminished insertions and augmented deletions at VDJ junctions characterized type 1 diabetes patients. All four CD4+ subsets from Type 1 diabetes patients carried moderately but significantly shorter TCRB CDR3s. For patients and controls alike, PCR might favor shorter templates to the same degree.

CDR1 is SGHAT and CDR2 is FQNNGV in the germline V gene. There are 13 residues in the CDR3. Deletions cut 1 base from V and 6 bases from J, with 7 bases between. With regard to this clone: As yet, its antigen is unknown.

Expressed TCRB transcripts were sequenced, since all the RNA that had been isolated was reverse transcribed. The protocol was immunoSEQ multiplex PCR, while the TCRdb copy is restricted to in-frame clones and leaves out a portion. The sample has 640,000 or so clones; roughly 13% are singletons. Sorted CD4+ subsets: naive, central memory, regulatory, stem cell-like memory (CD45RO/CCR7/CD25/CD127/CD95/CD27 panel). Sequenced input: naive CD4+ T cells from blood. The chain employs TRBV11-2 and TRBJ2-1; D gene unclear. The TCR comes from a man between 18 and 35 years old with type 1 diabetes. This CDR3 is CASSLGPANEQFF. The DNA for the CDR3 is TGTGCCAGCAGCTTAGGGCCAGCCAATGAGCAGTTCTTC.